This entry lists 30 T cell receptor beta chains sequenced from one sample in a study of cytomegalovirus exposure and HLA in healthy donors. This table comes from immunoSEQ multiplex PCR, and its TCRdb copy is limited to in-frame clones, with some not included. The sample contains more than 85,000 clones, around 89% of which appear only once. Sequencing was performed on PBMCs. The receptors originated from a woman aged 30 to 39 in good health and CMV-seropositive.

V usage is TRBV7-2 and J usage is TRBJ2-7; D is uncertain. The germline V gene encodes CDR1 SGHTA and CDR2 FQGNSA. The CDR3 is made up of 12 amino acids. V dropped 1 base and J dropped 7 bases, with 8 bases sitting between them. The DNA of the CDR3 is TGTGCCAGCAGCTTAGGGGCACAAGAGCAGTACTTC. This encodes CASSLGAQEQYF.

The CDR3: CASSEARAGELFF. The CDR3 bases are TGTGCCAGCAGTGAGGCACGGGCCGGGGAGCTGTTTTTT. The rearrangement uses TRBV2 and TRBJ2-2; no definite D call. Trimming removed 3 bases from V and 6 bases from J, with 8 bases in between. The CDR3 runs 13 residues. Germline V gene sequence: CDR1 SNHLY, CDR2 FYNNEI.

This clone appeared once. The chain uses TRBV5-1 and TRBJ2-7; TRBD2 might be the D (6 bases). CDR1 is SGHRS and CDR2 is YFSETQ in the germline V gene. V lost 2 bases, J lost 6 bases, and 18 bases lay in between. The CDR3 extends over 15 amino acids. CDR3 in amino acids: CASSLLGGKKREQYF. CDR3 DNA: TGCGCCAGCAGCTTATTAGGAGGGAAAAAACGCGAGCAGTACTTC.

This clone was counted once. The chain uses TRBV30 and TRBJ2-1; maybe TRBD2 (5 bases). CDR1 and CDR2 from the germline V gene are GTSNPN and SVGIG (reference sequence). The CDR3 runs to 16 residues. V lost 2 bases to trimming and J lost 2 bases, with 16 bases between them. The DNA for the CDR3 is TGTGCCTGGAGTTCTTGGGAGCCCAGGCCCTACAATGAGCAGTTCTTC. Its protein is CAWSSWEPRPYNEQFF.

The CDR3 is CASSPRGGLSGNTIYF. The CDR3 region has the DNA TGTGCCAGCTCACCCCGGGGGGGGCTCTCTGGAAACACCATATATTTT. The V gene is TRBV18, the J gene TRBJ1-3, with D perhaps matching TRBD1 (6 bases). The germline gives CDR1 KGHSH, CDR2 LQKENI. V was trimmed by 3 bases and J by 0 bases, leaving 12 bases between them. The CDR3 loop spans 16 amino acids.

The chain joins TRBV4-3 to TRBJ2-7; 10 bases align to TRBD2. This CDR3 has 16 amino acids. Germline V gene data show CDR1 as LGHNA and CDR2 as YSLEER. The ends lost 0 bases at V and 6 bases at J; junction bases unmatched: 8. The CDR3 here is CASSQDLASGSSEQYF. CDR3 sequence (DNA): TGCGCCAGCAGCCAAGATCTGGCTAGCGGGAGCAGCGAGCAGTACTTC.

The J gene is TRBJ2-7, the V gene TRBV6-1, with unresolved D. Per the germline V gene, CDR1 is MNHNS and CDR2 is SASEGT. Deletions cut 6 bases from V and 0 bases from J, with 9 bases between. This CDR3 contains 13 residues. The CDR3 loop is CASRGLSSYEQYF. The CDR3, as DNA: TGTGCCAGCAGGGGCCTTAGCTCCTACGAGCAGTACTTC.

This rearrangement joins TRBV7-6 to TRBJ2-3, with TRBD1 identical over 7 bases. This CDR3 has 15 amino acids. V shed 5 bases and J 1 base; nucleotides not matched to a gene: 6. Germline V gene data show CDR1 as SGHVS and CDR2 as FNYEAQ. In DNA form, the CDR3 reads TGTGCCAGCAGCGGTCGACAGGGCGGCACAGATACGCAGTATTTT. It is translated as CASSGRQGGTDTQYF.

In this sample, this clone turned up once. The chain is built from TRBV27 and TRBJ1-3, with no clear D. The CDR3 totals 15 residues. V lost 3 bases to trimming and J lost 7 bases, with 16 bases between them. Germline CDR1 is MNHEY and CDR2 is SMNVEV (reference sequence). The CDR3 loop is CASSFTHDGRNTIYF. The CDR3 coding sequence is TGTGCCAGCAGTTTTACCCACGACGGGAGGAACACCATATATTTT.

The V and J genes are TRBV15 and TRBJ1-4, with a weak D call TRBD1 (5 bases). Trimming cost V 4 bases and J 6 bases, with 12 bases left between them. CDR1 and CDR2 (germline): LNHNV, YYDKDF (reference sequence). This CDR3 has 14 amino acids. This CDR3 reads CATSTRAGDEKLFF. CDR3 sequence (DNA): TGTGCCACCAGCACCCGTGCGGGGGATGAAAAACTGTTTTTT. Drawing the rest from reference TRBV15 and TRBJ1-4, the complete variable domain is DAMVIQNPRYQVTQFGKPVTLSCSQTLNHNVMYWYQQKSSQAPKLLFHYYDKDFNNEADTPDNFQSRRPNTSFCFLDIRSPGLGDTAMYLCATSTRAGDEKLFFGSGTQLSVL.

This clone was observed a single time. The chain carries TRBV7-6 and TRBJ1-4; a weak D match, TRBD1 (6 bases). Germline CDR1 is SGHVS and CDR2 is FNYEAQ. Trimming stripped 2 bases from V and 5 bases from J, with 9 bases between. CDR3 length: 14 amino acids. CDR3 bases: TGTGCCAGCAGCTTAACGGACAGAAATGAAAAACTGTTTTTT. It specifies CASSLTDRNEKLFF.

The chain has TRBV27 and TRBJ1-1; TRBD1 agrees at 7 bases. Per germline, CDR1 MNHEY and CDR2 SMNVEV (reference sequence). There are 16 residues in the CDR3. Germline trimming cut 3 bases from V and 0 bases from J; bases unmatched to any gene: 7. The CDR3 sequence is CASSFDRDQMNTEAFF. CDR3 bases: TGTGCCAGCAGTTTCGACAGGGATCAGATGAACACTGAAGCTTTCTTT.

The DNA for the CDR3 is TGCGCCCCCGGTCGTGTCGGGGAGCTGTTTTTT. This encodes CAPGRVGELFF. The V gene is TRBV4-1, the J gene TRBJ2-2; no clear D gene. CDR3 length: 11 residues. The germline CDR1 and CDR2 sequences are MGHRA and YSYEKL. Trimming shortened V by 11 bases and J by 7 bases, and 11 bases separated the two germline ends.

The V and J genes are TRBV6-6 and TRBJ1-2; the match to TRBD1 covers 8 bases. With 2 bases clipped from V and 6 bases from J, the junction kept 8 bases outside the gene matches. Germline V gene lookup returns CDR1 MNHNY and CDR2 SVGAGI (reference sequence). The CDR3 consists of 15 residues. CDR3 residues: CASSYIPAGGNGYTF. The CDR3 bases are TGTGCCAGCAGTTACATTCCCGCAGGGGGCAATGGCTACACCTTC.

Concerning this clone itself: Other DNA sequences in the sample encode the same CDR3. The chain has TRBV28 and TRBJ2-1, with TRBD2 matching 10 bases. In germline, CDR1 is MDHEN, CDR2 SYDVKM. The junction had 1 base not matched to a gene; V was cut back by 5 bases and J by 0 bases. The CDR3 consists of 15 residues. The CDR3 region has the DNA TGTGCCAGCAGTCCTAGCGGGAGCTCCTACAATGAGCAGTTCTTC. Translation gives CASSPSGSSYNEQFF.

The CDR3 sequence is CASSQRDSTEQYF. Here the CDR3 DNA reads TGTGCCAGCAGCCAACGGGACTCCACAGAGCAGTACTTC. This chain uses TRBV4-2 with TRBJ2-7, with D tentatively TRBD2 (6 bases). Trimming left V 2 bases short and J 7 bases short, with 12 bases between. The CDR3 sequence is 13 residues long. Germline V gives CDR1 LGHNA, CDR2 YNFKEQ.

The rearrangement joins TRBV9 to TRBJ1-6; no clear D gene. The CDR3 runs 16 residues. Deletions cut 3 bases from V and 0 bases from J, with 10 bases between. CDR1 and CDR2 (germline): SGDLS, YYNGEE. The CDR3 protein is CASSAYGSSYNSPLHF. The CDR3 DNA reads as TGTGCCAGCAGCGCATACGGGAGCTCCTATAATTCACCCCTCCACTTT.

V and J are TRBV13 and TRBJ1-4, with D maybe TRBD1 (6 bases). The V and J ends lost 7 bases and 8 bases respectively, with 14 bases between them. The germline gives CDR1 PRHDT, CDR2 FYEKMQ (reference sequence). The CDR3 has 13 residues. CDR3 in amino acids: CASKTGREEKLFF. For the CDR3, the DNA is TGTGCCAGCAAAACAGGGAGGGAGGAAAAACTGTTTTTT.

This clone was detected only once. This rearrangement joins TRBV27 to TRBJ2-5; TRBD1 agrees at 7 bases. The CDR3 runs to 14 residues. Germline CDR1 and CDR2: MNHEY and SMNVEV (reference sequence). V shed 6 bases and J 2 bases; nucleotides not matched to a gene: 6. CDR3 coding DNA: TGTGCCAGCAGACCGACAGGGAGACAAGAGACCCAGTACTTC. Protein sequence: CASRPTGRQETQYF.

V is TRBV9 and J is TRBJ2-7, with D hard to call. Deletions cut 3 bases from V and 5 bases from J, with 15 bases between. Germline CDR1 and CDR2: SGDLS and YYNGEE. The CDR3 covers 14 residues. The CDR3 DNA reads TGTGCCAGCAGCGCCTCTGCGGTTAACGACGAGCAGTACTTC. Protein product: CASSASAVNDEQYF. The full variable domain, completed using reference TRBV9 and TRBJ2-7, is DSGVTQTPKHLITATGQRVTLRCSPRSGDLSVYWYQQSLDQGLQFLIQYYNGEERAKGNILERFSAQQFPDLHSELNLSSLELGDSALYFCASSASAVNDEQYFGPGTRLTVT.

V and J are TRBV7-2 and TRBJ1-1; the D is unclear. The V gene lost 5 bases and the J gene lost 3 bases, with 16 bases spanning the gap. This CDR3 spans 15 amino acids. Germline V lookup: CDR1 SGHTA, CDR2 FQGNSA. CDR3 in amino acids: CASSPFRGTDTEAFF. CDR3 nucleotide sequence: TGTGCCAGCAGCCCATTCCGGGGTACGGACACTGAAGCTTTCTTT.

The rearrangement joins TRBV18 to TRBJ2-7, with 9 nucleotides matching TRBD2. The trim removed 5 bases at V and 5 bases at J, leaving 7 bases unmatched. Germline assignment: CDR1 KGHSH and CDR2 LQKENI. The CDR3 is made up of 14 amino acids. This CDR3 is CASSKSGGPDEQYF. The CDR3 DNA follows: TGTGCCAGCTCAAAAAGCGGGGGGCCCGACGAGCAGTACTTC.

The gene calls are TRBV5-4 and TRBJ2-7; TRBD2 agrees at 9 bases. Germline lookup yields CDR1 SGHNT and CDR2 YYREEE (reference sequence). Trimming cost V 5 bases and J 2 bases; bases outside gene matches: 5. This CDR3 spans 14 amino acids. The DNA of the CDR3 is TGTGCCAGCAGTCTAGCGGGACCCCCCTACGAGCAGTACTTC. Its translation is CASSLAGPPYEQYF.

The rearrangement joins TRBV5-5 to TRBJ2-7; TRBD2 might be the D (6 bases). CDR3 size: 13 residues. V lost 4 bases and J 2 bases, leaving 10 bases between the germline ends. Germline values: CDR1 SGHKS, CDR2 YYEKEE (reference sequence). CDR3 sequence: CASSRGTPYEQYF. CDR3 sequence (DNA): TGTGCCAGCAGCCGCGGGACCCCCTACGAGCAGTACTTC.

The chain employs TRBV25-1 and TRBJ1-2, with D maybe TRBD1 (6 bases). The germline gives CDR1 MGHDK, CDR2 SYGVNS. Trimming shortened V by 8 bases and J by 8 bases, and 12 bases separated the two germline ends. CDR3 length equals 11 residues. The chain's CDR3 is CASGGADGYTF. The CDR3 bases are TGTGCCAGCGGGGGGGCAGACGGCTACACCTTC.

The rearrangement uses TRBV11-2 and TRBJ2-5, with TRBD2 matching 9 bases. This CDR3 region has 14 residues. With 4 bases clipped from V and 2 bases from J, the junction kept 2 bases outside the gene matches. Germline loops: CDR1 SGHAT, CDR2 FQNNGV. The CDR3 is CASSSAGGQETQYF. The CDR3 nucleotides are TGTGCCAGCAGCTCAGCGGGGGGTCAAGAGACCCAGTACTTC. The whole variable domain, remainder taken from reference TRBV11-2 and TRBJ2-5, is EAGVAQSPRYKIIEKRQSVAFWCNPISGHATLYWYQQILGQGPKLLIQFQNNGVVDDSQLPKDRFSAERLKGVDSTLKIQPAKLEDSAVYLCASSSAGGQETQYFGPGTRLLVL.

The V gene is TRBV18, the J gene TRBJ2-5; TRBD2 matches at 16 bases. This CDR3 comprises 19 residues. V was pared by 5 bases and J by 0 bases, with 9 bases of the junction left unmatched. Germline assignment: CDR1 KGHSH and CDR2 LQKENI. In DNA, the CDR3 is TGTGCCAGCTCAACATTACCGGGACTAGCGGGAGGGTACCAAGAGACCCAGTACTTC. Translated: CASSTLPGLAGGYQETQYF.

J is TRBJ2-7 and V is TRBV6-1; possible D gene TRBD1, 5 bases. The CDR3 runs to 15 residues. The germline V gene has CDR1 MNHNS and CDR2 SASEGT. Trimming stripped 4 bases from V and 7 bases from J, with 20 bases between. The CDR3 region is CASSVSWTMAGEQYF. The CDR3 DNA sequence: TGTGCCAGCAGTGTTTCGTGGACAATGGCTGGGGAGCAGTACTTC.

This sequence joins TRBV10-3 and TRBJ1-5; TRBD1 is a possible D gene (6 bases). CDR3 size: 15 residues. Deletions cut 3 bases from V and 5 bases from J, with 14 bases between. Per germline, CDR1 ENHRY and CDR2 SYGVKD. The CDR3 DNA reads as TGTGCCATCAGTGAAGGGACACTCCTTCATCAGCCCCAGCATTTT. It is translated as CAISEGTLLHQPQHF.

V is TRBV28 and J is TRBJ1-5; a weak D match, TRBD1 (6 bases). The V gene lost 5 bases and the J gene lost 2 bases, with 19 bases spanning the gap. The CDR3 is 17 residues long. Per germline, CDR1 MDHEN and CDR2 SYDVKM. Here the CDR3 DNA reads TGTGCCAGCAGTAACGCACCAGGACAGCTAGGCAATCAGCCCCAGCATTTT. This gives the protein CASSNAPGQLGNQPQHF.